The 7 T cell receptor beta chains below come from one sample, sequenced in a study of blood T cell repertoires in COVID-19 (dated by TCRdb to about 2020). The method was the immunoSEQ multiplex PCR assay. TCRdb took this table from immuneACCESS and kept in-frame rearrangements with V and J called. Such tables lack part of the clones; where checked against another copy, unresolved V genes explain under half of the gap, and the rest is unexplained. This sample gives under 200,000 clones in total; about 80% of them show up just once. The top ten clones comprise 11% of the sample. The sequencing sample was made of peripheral blood. The receptors here all came from a man between 65 and 85 years old with active or convalescent COVID-19.

The chain carries TRBV5-4 and TRBJ1-1; TRBD1 aligns across 7 bases. From germline, CDR1 is SGHNT and CDR2 YYREEE (reference sequence). This CDR3 region has 13 residues. V was pared by 9 bases and J by 0 bases, with 5 bases of the junction left unmatched. CDR3 in DNA: TGTGCCACCAAGACAGGGCTGAACACTGAAGCTTTCTTT. This sequence encodes CATKTGLNTEAFF.

The chain joins TRBV7-2 to TRBJ2-1, with 9 bases aligning to TRBD2. Trimming removed 7 bases from V and 0 bases from J; junction bases left unmatched: 10. Germline CDR1 reads SGHTA; CDR2 reads FQGNSA. CDR3 size: 17 residues. DNA for the CDR3: TGTGCCAGCAAGAGTACTAGCGGGTCTAGCTCCTACAATGAGCAGTTCTTC. This codes for CASKSTSGSSSYNEQFF.

The genes are TRBV20-1 and TRBJ1-2, with 9 bases identical to TRBD1. CDR3 length equals 13 residues. Trimming took 3 bases from V and 3 from J; bases not matched to a gene: 2. Germline assignment: CDR1 DFQATT and CDR2 SNEGSKA (reference sequence). This chain's CDR3 is CSASRDRDYGYTF. DNA for the CDR3: TGCAGTGCTAGTAGGGACAGGGACTATGGCTACACCTTC.

The V gene is TRBV7-2, the J gene TRBJ1-1; D unclear. This CDR3 has 13 amino acids. V was pared by 7 bases and J by 1 base, with 10 bases between. The germline V gene has CDR1 SGHTA and CDR2 FQGNSA. Here the CDR3 DNA reads TGTGCCAGCACCGCACAGCCGAACACTGAAGCTTTCTTT. Translated, it gives CASTAQPNTEAFF.

The J gene is TRBJ2-5, the V gene TRBV19; 8 nucleotides align to TRBD2. CDR1 LNHDA and CDR2 SQIVND come from the germline V gene (reference sequence). The trim removed 3 bases at V and 1 base at J, leaving 7 bases unmatched. CDR3 length: 16 residues. Here the CDR3 reads CASSMATSGGQETQYF. As DNA, the CDR3 is TGTGCCAGTAGTATGGCCACTAGCGGCGGCCAAGAGACCCAGTACTTC.

The DNA for the CDR3 is TGTGCCTGGAGTTCTCCAAGGGCGGGAGTAGTTGAGACCCAGTACTTC. Translating gives CAWSSPRAGVVETQYF. The V gene is TRBV30, the J gene TRBJ2-5; 7 bases match TRBD2. CDR1 and CDR2 from the germline V gene are GTSNPN and SVGIG (reference sequence). This CDR3 region has 16 residues. Losses at the gene ends were 2 bases for V and 5 bases for J; bases not matched to a gene: 14.

The chain has TRBV6-5 and TRBJ2-1, with 11 bases lining up with TRBD2. CDR1 MNHEY and CDR2 SVGAGI come from the germline V gene. The CDR3 has 14 amino acids. The V gene end was trimmed by 8 bases and the J gene end by 3 bases; junction bases not matched to a gene: 3. The CDR3 spells CASRLAGSYNEQFF. In DNA form, the CDR3 reads TGTGCCAGCCGACTAGCGGGAAGCTACAATGAGCAGTTCTTC.